This TCR beta chain was sequenced during a study of blood T cell repertoires in COVID-19. Looking at the study overall: Nucleic acid was either cDNA or gDNA, and it came from T cells, B-cell-depleted T cells, or PBMCs.

Original data processing: Reference gene primers were amplified, and this amplification served to estimate nucleated cell counts. TCRdb keeps only in-frame clones here, not all; method: immunoSEQ multiplex PCR. D and trimming come from the DNA, and the V and J calls and clone size come from that table. Altogether roughly 430,000 clones are present, approximately 91% being singletons, with the ten largest covering over 2%. Those enrolled, adults aged 18 to 89 years, came from under 25 US areas. Cohort allocation depended upon clinical history that participants reported. The germline CDR1 and CDR2 sequences are MDHEN and SYDVKM. The CDR3 is made up of 13 amino acids. With 7 bases clipped from V and 6 bases from J, the junction kept 8 bases outside the gene matches.

The chain has TRBV28 and TRBJ2-7, with 8 positions matching TRBD1. The material sequenced was PBMCs or T cells enriched from blood (not recorded which). The receptor comes from a woman in her thirties or forties with acute COVID-19. This CDR3 is CASTKDRAGEQYF. The CDR3 DNA is TGTGCCAGCACCAAGGACAGGGCTGGCGAGCAGTACTTC. Using reference TRBV28 and TRBJ2-7 for the parts outside the CDR3, the full variable domain is DVKVTQSSRYLVKRTGEKVFLECVQDMDHENMFWYRQDPGLGLRLIYFSYDVKMKEKGDIPEGYSVSREKKERFSLILESASTNQTSMYLCASTKDRAGEQYFGPGTRLTVT.